This entry is about one T cell receptor beta chain. Its antigen is still unknown. This entry is derived from a study of OX40 agonist ivuxolimab in advanced cancers. Germline CDR1 MGHDK, CDR2 SYGVNS. The CDR3 is 14 amino acids. The trim removed 1 base at V and 5 bases at J, leaving 1 base unmatched. Points from the study as a whole: Those patients achieving a partial response at 0.1-3.0 mg/kg showed among the lowest clonal expansion. The investigators did not determine what antigen specificity the expanded peripheral T cells had. On average, CD8+ T cells had more expanded clones than CD4+.

Sequenced by immunoSEQ multiplex PCR; TCRdb stores in-frame clones only, minus some. The top ten clones hold about 0.75% of a sample with fewer than 100,000 clones, around 86% of them seen once. This receptor was taken from an adult with an advanced solid tumor such as melanoma, head and neck, liver or kidney cancer. The chain employs TRBV25-1 and TRBJ2-2, with 7 bases aligning to TRBD1. The sample in question was CD4+ or CD8+ T cells sorted from blood, obtained in a trial of the OX40 agonist ivuxolimab. The CDR3 region has the DNA TGTGCCAGCAGTGAATGGGGACAGACCGGGGAGCTGTTTTTT. It translates to CASSEWGQTGELFF.